The entry below gives a single T cell receptor (beta chain) sequence along with its context. Trimming cost V 8 bases and J 0 bases; bases outside gene matches: 8. The CDR3 totals 15 residues. From germline, CDR1 is SQVTM and CDR2 ANQGSEA. In the authors' workflow: Amplification of reference gene primers provided the estimated nucleated cell counts. Generated by immunoSEQ multiplex PCR, the TCRdb table keeps only in-frame clones and is missing some. V, J and clone size were drawn from that table, and D and trimming were deduced from the DNA. The data show tens of thousands of clones, 85% seen once. This entry is derived from a study of blood T cell repertoires in COVID-19. Study in general: Acute and convalescent COVID-19 specimens originated in the United States, Italy and Spain. The analysed material was cDNA or gDNA that came from T cells, B-cell-depleted T cells, or PBMCs.

The genes are TRBV29-1 and TRBJ2-1; 9 bases match TRBD2. Sequencing used peripheral blood. This receptor was taken from a man aged 60 to 75 with acute or convalescent COVID-19. The CDR3 is CSLGGGRASYNEQFF. The CDR3 DNA sequence: TGCAGCCTTGGGGGCGGGAGGGCCTCCTACAATGAGCAGTTCTTC.